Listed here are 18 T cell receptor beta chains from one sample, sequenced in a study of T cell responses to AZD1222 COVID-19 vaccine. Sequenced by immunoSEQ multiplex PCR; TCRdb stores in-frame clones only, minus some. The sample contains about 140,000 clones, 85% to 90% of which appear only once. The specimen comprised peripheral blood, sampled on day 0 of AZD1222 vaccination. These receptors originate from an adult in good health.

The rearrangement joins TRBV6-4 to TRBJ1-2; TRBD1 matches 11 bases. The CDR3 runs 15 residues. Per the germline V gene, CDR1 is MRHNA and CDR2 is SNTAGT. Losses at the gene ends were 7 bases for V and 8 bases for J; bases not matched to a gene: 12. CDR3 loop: CASIGTGGYQRGYTF. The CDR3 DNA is TGTGCCAGCATTGGGACAGGGGGTTATCAACGGGGCTACACCTTC.

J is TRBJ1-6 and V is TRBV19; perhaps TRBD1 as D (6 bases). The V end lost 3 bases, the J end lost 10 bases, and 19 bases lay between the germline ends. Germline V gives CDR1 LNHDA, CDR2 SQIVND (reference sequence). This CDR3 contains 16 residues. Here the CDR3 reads CASSILQGSRRSPLHF. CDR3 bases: TGTGCCAGTAGTATTCTACAGGGCTCAAGGAGGTCACCCCTCCACTTT.

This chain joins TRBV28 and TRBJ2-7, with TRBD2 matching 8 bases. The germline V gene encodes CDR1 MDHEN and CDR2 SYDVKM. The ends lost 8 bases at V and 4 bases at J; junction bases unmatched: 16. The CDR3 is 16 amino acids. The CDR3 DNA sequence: TGTGCCAGCTCCCTGGGTCGGAGCGGGAGTTTGTACGAGCAGTACTTC. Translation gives CASSLGRSGSLYEQYF.

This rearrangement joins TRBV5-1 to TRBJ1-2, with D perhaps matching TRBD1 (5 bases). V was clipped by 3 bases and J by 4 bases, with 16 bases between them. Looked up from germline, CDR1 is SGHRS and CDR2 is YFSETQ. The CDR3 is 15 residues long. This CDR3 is CASSSGFGTFYGYTF. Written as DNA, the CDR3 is TGCGCCAGCAGCTCCGGTTTTGGGACCTTCTATGGCTACACCTTC.

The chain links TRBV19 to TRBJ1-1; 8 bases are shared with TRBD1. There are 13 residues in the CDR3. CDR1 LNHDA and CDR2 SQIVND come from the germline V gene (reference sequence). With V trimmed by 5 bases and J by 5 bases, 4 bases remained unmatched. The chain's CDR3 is CASSQTGATEAFF. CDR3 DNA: TGTGCCAGTAGTCAGACAGGGGCGACTGAAGCTTTCTTT.

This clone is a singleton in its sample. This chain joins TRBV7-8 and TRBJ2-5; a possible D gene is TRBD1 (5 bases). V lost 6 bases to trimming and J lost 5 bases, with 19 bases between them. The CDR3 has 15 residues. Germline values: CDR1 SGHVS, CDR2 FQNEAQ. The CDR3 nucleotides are TGTGCCAGCAGACCATCCCGGGCCCCAGGGGAGACCCAGTACTTC. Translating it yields CASRPSRAPGETQYF.

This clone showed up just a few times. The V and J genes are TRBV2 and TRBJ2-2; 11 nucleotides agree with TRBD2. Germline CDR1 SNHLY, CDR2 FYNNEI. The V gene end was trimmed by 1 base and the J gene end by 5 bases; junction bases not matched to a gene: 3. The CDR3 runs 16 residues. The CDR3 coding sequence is TGTGCCAGCAGTGAAGAGGCTAGCGGGAGGACCGGGGAGCTGTTTTTT. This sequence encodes CASSEEASGRTGELFF.

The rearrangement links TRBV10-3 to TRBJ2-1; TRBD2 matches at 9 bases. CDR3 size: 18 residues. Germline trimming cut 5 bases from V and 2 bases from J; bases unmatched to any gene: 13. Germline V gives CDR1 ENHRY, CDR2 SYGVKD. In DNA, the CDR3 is TGTGCCATCAGTAAAAGTCCGGCGGGGGGGACCCCCTACAATGAGCAGTTCTTC. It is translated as CAISKSPAGGTPYNEQFF.

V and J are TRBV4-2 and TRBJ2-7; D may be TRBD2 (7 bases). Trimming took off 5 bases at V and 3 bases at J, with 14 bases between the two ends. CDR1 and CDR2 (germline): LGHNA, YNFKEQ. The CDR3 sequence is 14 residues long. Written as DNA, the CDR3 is TGTGCCAGCAGCAGGGGGAGGGGGGACTACGAGCAGTACTTC. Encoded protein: CASSRGRGDYEQYF.

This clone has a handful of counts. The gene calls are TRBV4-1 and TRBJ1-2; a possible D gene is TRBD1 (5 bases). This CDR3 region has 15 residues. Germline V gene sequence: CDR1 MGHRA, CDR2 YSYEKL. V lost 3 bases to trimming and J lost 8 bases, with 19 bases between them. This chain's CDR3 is CASSQPQTVFGGYTF. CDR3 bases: TGCGCCAGCAGCCAGCCCCAGACAGTTTTTGGGGGCTACACCTTC.

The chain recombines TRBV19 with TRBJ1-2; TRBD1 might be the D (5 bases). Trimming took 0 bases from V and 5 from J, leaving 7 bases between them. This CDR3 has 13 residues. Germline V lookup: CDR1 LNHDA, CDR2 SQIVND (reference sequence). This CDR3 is CASSIDWGYGYTF. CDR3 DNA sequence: TGTGCCAGTAGTATAGATTGGGGGTATGGCTACACCTTC.

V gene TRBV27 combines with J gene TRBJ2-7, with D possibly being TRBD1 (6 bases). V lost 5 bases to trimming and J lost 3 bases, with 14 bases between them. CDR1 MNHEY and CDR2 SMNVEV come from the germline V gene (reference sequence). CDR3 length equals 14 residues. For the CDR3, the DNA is TGTGCCAGCAGTAAAAGAGGACAGTACTACGAGCAGTACTTC. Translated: CASSKRGQYYEQYF.

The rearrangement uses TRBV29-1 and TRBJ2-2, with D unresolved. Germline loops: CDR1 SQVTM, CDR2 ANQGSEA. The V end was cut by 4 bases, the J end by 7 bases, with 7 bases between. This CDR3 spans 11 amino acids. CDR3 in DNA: TGCAGCGTTGTAAGGAACGGGGAGCTGTTTTTT. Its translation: CSVVRNGELFF.

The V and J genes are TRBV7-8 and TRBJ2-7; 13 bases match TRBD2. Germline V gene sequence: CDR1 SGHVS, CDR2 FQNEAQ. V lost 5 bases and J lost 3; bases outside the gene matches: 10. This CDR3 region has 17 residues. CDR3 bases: TGTGCCAGCAGCCCCACTCGACTAGCGGGAGGTTACTACGAGCAGTACTTC. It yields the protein CASSPTRLAGGYYEQYF.

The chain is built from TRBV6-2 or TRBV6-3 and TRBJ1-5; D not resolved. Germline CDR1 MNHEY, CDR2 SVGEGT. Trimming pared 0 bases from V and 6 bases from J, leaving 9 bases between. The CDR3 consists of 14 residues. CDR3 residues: CASSYSSWTQPQHF. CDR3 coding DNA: TGTGCCAGCAGTTACTCTTCGTGGACTCAGCCCCAGCATTTT.

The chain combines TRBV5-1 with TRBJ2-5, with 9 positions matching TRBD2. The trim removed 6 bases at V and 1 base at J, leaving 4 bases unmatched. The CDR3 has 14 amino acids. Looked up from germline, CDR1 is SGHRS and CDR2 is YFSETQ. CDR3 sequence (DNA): TGCGCCAGCAACCGAGCGGGAGGCCAAGAGACCCAGTACTTC. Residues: CASNRAGGQETQYF.

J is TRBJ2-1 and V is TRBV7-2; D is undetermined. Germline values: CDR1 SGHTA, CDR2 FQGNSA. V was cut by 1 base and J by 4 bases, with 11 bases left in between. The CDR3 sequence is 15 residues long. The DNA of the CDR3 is TGTGCCAGCAGCTTAGTTTATGGGCCATACAATGAGCAGTTCTTC. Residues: CASSLVYGPYNEQFF.

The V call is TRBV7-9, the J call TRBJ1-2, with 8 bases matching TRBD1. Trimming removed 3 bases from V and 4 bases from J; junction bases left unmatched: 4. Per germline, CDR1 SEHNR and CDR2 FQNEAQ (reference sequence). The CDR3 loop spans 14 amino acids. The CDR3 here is CASSFFDRGYGYTF. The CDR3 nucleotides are TGTGCCAGCAGCTTCTTTGACAGGGGCTATGGCTACACCTTC. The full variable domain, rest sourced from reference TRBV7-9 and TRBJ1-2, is DTGVSQNPRHKITKRGQNVTFRCDPISEHNRLYWYRQTLGQGPEFLTYFQNEAQLEKSRLLSDRFSAERPKGSFSTLEIQRTEQGDSAMYLCASSFFDRGYGYTFGSGTRLTVV.